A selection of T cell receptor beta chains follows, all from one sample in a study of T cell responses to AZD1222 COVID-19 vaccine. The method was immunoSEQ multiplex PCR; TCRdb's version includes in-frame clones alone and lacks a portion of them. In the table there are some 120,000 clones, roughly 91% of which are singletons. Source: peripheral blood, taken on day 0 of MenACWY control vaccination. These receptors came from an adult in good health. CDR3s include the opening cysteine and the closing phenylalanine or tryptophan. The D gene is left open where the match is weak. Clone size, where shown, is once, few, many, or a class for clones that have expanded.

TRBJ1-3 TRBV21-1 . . TGTGCCAGCAGCAAAGTCGGTCCGGGGGTGTGCTCTGGAAACACCATATATTTT CASSKVGPGVCSGNTIYF
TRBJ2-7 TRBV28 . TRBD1 TGTGCCAGCACTGACAGGGTGGGATACGAGCAGTACTTC CASTDRVGYEQYF
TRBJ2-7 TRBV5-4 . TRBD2 TGTGCCAGCAGCTCAAGCGGGAGTAACTACGAGCAGTACTTC CASSSSGSNYEQYF
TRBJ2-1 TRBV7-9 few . TGTGCCAGCAGCTTTCGGGTCTCTTACAATGAGCAGTTCTTC CASSFRVSYNEQFF
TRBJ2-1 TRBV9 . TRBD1 TGTGCCAGCAGCCATGGGGGGACAGGCTCCAATGAGCAGTTCTTC CASSHGGTGSNEQFF
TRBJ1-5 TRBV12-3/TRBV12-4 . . TGTGCCAGCAGCGGGGCCTTCAATCAGCCCCAGCATTTT CASSGAFNQPQHF
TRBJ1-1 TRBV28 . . TGTGCCAGCAATTTTTGGGGGGCTGAAGCTTTCTTT CASNFWGAEAFF
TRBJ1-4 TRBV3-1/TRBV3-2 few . TGTGCCAGCAGCCAAACCCTGGGGAACGAAAAACTGTTTTTT CASSQTLGNEKLFF
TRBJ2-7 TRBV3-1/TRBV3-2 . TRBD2 TGTGCCAGCAGCCAAGGCTGGGGGGGATTCGGGTACGAGCAGTACTTC CASSQGWGGFGYEQYF
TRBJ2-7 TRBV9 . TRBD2 TGTGCCAGCAGCGTAGGACTAGCGGGAGTTAACGAGCAGTACTTC CASSVGLAGVNEQYF
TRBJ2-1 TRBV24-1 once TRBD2 TGTGCCACCAGTTCTAGCGGGAGAGGGTACAATGAGCAGTTCTTC CATSSSGRGYNEQFF
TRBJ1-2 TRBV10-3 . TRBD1 TGTGCCATCAGTGTGGGACAGGCCGGCTACACCTTC CAISVGQAGYTF
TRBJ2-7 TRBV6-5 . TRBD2 TGTGCCAGCAGGGGTAGCGGGATACCCGGGGAGCAGTACTTC CASRGSGIPGEQYF
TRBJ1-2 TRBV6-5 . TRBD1 TGTGCCAGCAGCGTCGGACAGGGGGACTATGGCTACACCTTC CASSVGQGDYGYTF
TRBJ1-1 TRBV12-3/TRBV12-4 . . TGTGCCAGCAGTTTTGGACGGAACACTGAAGCTTTCTTT CASSFGRNTEAFF
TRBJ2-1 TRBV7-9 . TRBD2 TGTGCCAGCAGCCTCATAAGCGGGATTGTCAATGAGCAGTTCTTC CASSLISGIVNEQFF
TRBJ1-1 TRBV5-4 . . TGTGCCAGCAGCGGGCTAATGAACACTGAAGCTTTCTTT CASSGLMNTEAFF
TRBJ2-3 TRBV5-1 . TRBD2 TGCGCCAGCACCTTCGGGGCGGGAGGGCCAGATACGCAGTATTTT CASTFGAGGPDTQYF
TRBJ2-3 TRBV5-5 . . TGTGCCAGCAGCTTACAACCTCTCACAGATACGCAGTATTTT CASSLQPLTDTQYF
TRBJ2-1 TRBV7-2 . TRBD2 TGTGCCAGCAGCCCCTCTTGGCGGGAGGGTAGTGAGCAGTTCTTC CASSPSWREGSEQFF
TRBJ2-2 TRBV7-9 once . TGTGCCAGCAGTTGGGAAATGAACACCGGGGAGCTGTTTTTT CASSWEMNTGELFF
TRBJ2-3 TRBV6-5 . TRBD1 TGTGCCAGCGGACAGGGATTGAAAAATACGCAGTATTTT CASGQGLKNTQYF
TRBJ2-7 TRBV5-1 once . TGCGCCAGCAGCTTTGGACCTCAAGCGGACGAGCAGTACTTC CASSFGPQADEQYF
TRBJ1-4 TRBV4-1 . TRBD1 TGCGCCAGCAGCCAGCCTGCACAGGGGGCGCGTGAAAAACTGTTTTTT CASSQPAQGAREKLFF
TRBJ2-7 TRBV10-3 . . TGTGCCATCAGTCCGGACCAAGAATACTACGAGCAGTACTTC CAISPDQEYYEQYF
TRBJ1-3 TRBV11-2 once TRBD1 TGTGCCAGCAGCTATAACAGGGGCTCTGGAAACACCATATATTTT CASSYNRGSGNTIYF
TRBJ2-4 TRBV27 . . TGTGCCAGCAGTGCCCACACTCCGAGCGCGACAGCCAAAAACATTCAGTACTTC CASSAHTPSATAKNIQYF
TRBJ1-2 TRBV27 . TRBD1 TGTGCCAGCAGTTTACTTGGGACAGGGAGTGCCCATGGCTACACCTTC CASSLLGTGSAHGYTF
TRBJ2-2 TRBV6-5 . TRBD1 TGTGCCAGCAGATCGGGACAGGGAAACACCGGGGAGCTGTTTTTT CASRSGQGNTGELFF
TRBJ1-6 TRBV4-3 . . TGCGCCAGCAGCCAAGAGAACAGTAATTCACCCCTCCACTTT CASSQENSNSPLHF
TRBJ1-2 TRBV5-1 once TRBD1 TGCGCCAGCAGCTTGGGACAGGGGGCTGGAGGAGGCTACACCTTC CASSLGQGAGGGYTF
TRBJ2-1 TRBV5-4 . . TGTGCCAGCAGCACCAGAAATCGAGGCAATGAGCAGTTCTTC CASSTRNRGNEQFF
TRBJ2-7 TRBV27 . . TGTGCCAGCAGTTTCAAGGGTGGGCGCGAGCAGTACTTC CASSFKGGREQYF
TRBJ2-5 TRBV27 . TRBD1 TGTGCCAGCAGTCCCGGGGACAGTTACAAACAAGAGACCCAGTACTTC CASSPGDSYKQETQYF
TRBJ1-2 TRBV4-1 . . TGCGCCAGCAGCCAAGTGATGGGGAACTATGGCTACACCTTC CASSQVMGNYGYTF
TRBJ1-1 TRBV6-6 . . TGTGCCAGCAGTCCCTCGGCGGCGAACACTGAAGCTTTCTTT CASSPSAANTEAFF
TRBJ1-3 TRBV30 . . TGTGCCTGGAGTGTTGGTGGCCAGTCCCCTTCTGGAAACACCATATATTTT CAWSVGGQSPSGNTIYF
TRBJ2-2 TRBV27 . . TGTGCCAGCAGTGACAGAACCGGGGAGCTGTTTTTT CASSDRTGELFF
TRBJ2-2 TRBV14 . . TGTGCCAGCAGTCGATTGGGCACCGGGGAGCTGTTTTTT CASSRLGTGELFF
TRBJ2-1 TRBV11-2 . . TGTGCCAGCAGTCTTTCCCTCAATGAGCAGTTCTTC CASSLSLNEQFF
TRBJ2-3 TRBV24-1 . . TGTGCCACCGACCGGCGCGGGACCCTATGCTTTACAGATACGCAGTATTTT CATDRRGTLCFTDTQYF
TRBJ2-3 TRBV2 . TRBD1 TGTGCCGGTGACAGGGGTTGGGCAGATACGCAGTATTTT CAGDRGWADTQYF
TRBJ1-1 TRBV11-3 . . TGTGCCAGCAGCCCAGTAAGGAACACTGAAGCTTTCTTT CASSPVRNTEAFF
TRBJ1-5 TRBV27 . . TGTGCCAGCAGTTCTTCCCCTGTGGGCACTTATCAGCCCCAGCATTTT CASSSSPVGTYQPQHF
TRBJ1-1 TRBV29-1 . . TGCAGCGTTCAGATAGGGGACACTGAAGCTTTCTTT CSVQIGDTEAFF